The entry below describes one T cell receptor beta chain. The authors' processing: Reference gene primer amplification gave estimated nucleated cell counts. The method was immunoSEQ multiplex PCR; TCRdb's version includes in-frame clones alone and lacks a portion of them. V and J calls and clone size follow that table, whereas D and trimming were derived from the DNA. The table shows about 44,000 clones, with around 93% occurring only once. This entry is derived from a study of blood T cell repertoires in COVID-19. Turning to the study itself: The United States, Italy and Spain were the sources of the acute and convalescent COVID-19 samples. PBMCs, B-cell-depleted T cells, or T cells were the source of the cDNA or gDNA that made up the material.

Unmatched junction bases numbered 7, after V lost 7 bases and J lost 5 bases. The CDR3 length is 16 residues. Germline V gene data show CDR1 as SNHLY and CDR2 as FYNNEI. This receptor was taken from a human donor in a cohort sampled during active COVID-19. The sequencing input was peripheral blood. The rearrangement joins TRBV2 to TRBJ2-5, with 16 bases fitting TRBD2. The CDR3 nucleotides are TGTGCCAGCACAGAGGGGACTAGCGGGAGGGTTGAGACCCAGTACTTC. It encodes CASTEGTSGRVETQYF.